A single sample is the source of the 7 T cell receptor beta chains below, sequenced in a study of blood T cell repertoires in COVID-19 (dated by TCRdb to about 2020). Libraries were constructed by the immunoSEQ multiplex PCR assay. TCRdb retrieved this table from immuneACCESS and kept in-frame rearrangements only. Not all clones are present; in checked studies, unresolved V genes account for under half, and no reason is known for the remainder. The sample contains under 250,000 clones, 70% to 90% of them found a single time. The top ten clonotypes cover 2% to 3% of the sample. Input material: peripheral blood. The receptors stem from an older woman with COVID-19, enrolled during active disease.

This chain joins TRBV3-1 (or the pseudogene TRBV3-2) and TRBJ1-1; tentative D call: TRBD1 (6 bases). With 0 bases removed from V and 4 bases from J, the gap between germline ends came to 9 bases. CDR3 length equals 14 residues. Germline V CDR1 and CDR2: LGHDT, YNNKEL (reference sequence). This chain's CDR3 is CASSQDTGSTEAFF. The CDR3 nucleotides read TGTGCCAGCAGCCAAGACACAGGGAGCACTGAAGCTTTCTTT.

The chain uses TRBV19 and TRBJ1-5; 9 bases line up with TRBD1. The V gene end was trimmed by 8 bases and the J gene end by 3 bases; junction bases not matched to a gene: 8. The germline V gene encodes CDR1 LNHDA and CDR2 SQIVND (reference sequence). This CDR3 region has 15 residues. CDR3 in DNA: TGTGCCAGTGCCTCGACAGGGGGTCTCAATCAGCCCCAGCATTTT. This gives the protein CASASTGGLNQPQHF.

This clone occurred a few times. The chain joins TRBV7-2 to TRBJ1-1; 7 positions match TRBD1. The CDR3 loop spans 14 amino acids. The trim removed 5 bases at V and 1 base at J, leaving 4 bases unmatched. Per the germline V gene, CDR1 is SGHTA and CDR2 is FQGNSA. The CDR3 DNA sequence: TGTGCCAGCAGCCCGGACAGGAGGAACACTGAAGCTTTCTTT. It codes for CASSPDRRNTEAFF.

V usage is TRBV6-2 or TRBV6-3 and J usage is TRBJ2-7; 9 bases line up with TRBD1. This CDR3 contains 13 residues. Germline V CDR1 and CDR2: MNHEY, SVGEGT. The J segment lost 6 bases and the V segment lost 2 bases, leaving 2 bases of the junction unmatched. CDR3 sequence (DNA): TGTGCCAGCAGTTACCACAGGGGGCTCGAGCAGTACTTC. Amino acid sequence: CASSYHRGLEQYF.

The rearrangement joins TRBV6-4 to TRBJ1-5; maybe TRBD1 (6 bases). Trimming left V 0 bases short and J 5 bases short, with 35 bases between. Germline V gives CDR1 MRHNA, CDR2 SNTAGT. CDR3 length: 23 residues. DNA for the CDR3: TGTGCCAGCAGTGACTCGAGTAGTGCGTGCGTCAGGATCCCACAGGGAGAAGATCAGCCCCAGCATTTT. This sequence encodes CASSDSSSACVRIPQGEDQPQHF.

The rearrangement joins TRBV19 to TRBJ2-2; 7 bases match TRBD1. Trimming removed 11 bases from V and 2 bases from J; junction bases left unmatched: 5. Germline-derived CDR1 and CDR2 are LNHDA and SQIVND (reference sequence). The CDR3 contains 13 residues. DNA of the CDR3: TGTGCCGCAGGGACAGCCAACACCGGGGAGCTGTTTTTT. As protein: CAAGTANTGELFF.

The chain couples TRBV7-9 to TRBJ1-6; D is unresolved. V lost 4 bases and J lost 7, with 11 bases in between. The CDR3 extends over 14 amino acids. Germline V lookup: CDR1 SEHNR, CDR2 FQNEAQ (reference sequence). CDR3 sequence reads: CASSYVGGNSPLHF. The CDR3 coding sequence is TGTGCCAGCAGCTACGTCGGCGGAAATTCACCCCTCCACTTT.